Listed below are T cell receptor beta chains from one sample, sequenced in a study of T cells in Graves' hyperthyroidism and ophthalmopathy. One entry per CDR3 protein results from TCRdb running MiXCR on the multiplex PCR reads. Among 550,000 to 700,000 distinct CDR3 sequences listed, about 15% were seen once. The sequencing input was blood. The source of these receptors is a woman in her 40s with Graves' ophthalmopathy. CDR3s include the opening cysteine and the closing phenylalanine or tryptophan.

j_call | v_call | cdr3_aa
TRBJ2-7 | TRBV11-1 | CASSHGTGGELRYEQYF
TRBJ2-7 | TRBV12-3/TRBV12-4 | CASSLQGRTYEQYF
TRBJ2-5 | TRBV6-2/TRBV6-3 | CASSSAGGGETQYF
TRBJ1-2 | TRBV6-1 | CASQPGTGGYTF
TRBJ2-7 | TRBV11-2 | CASSGGTAPYEQYF
TRBJ2-4 | TRBV2 | CASSETGAKNIQYF
TRBJ2-2 | TRBV24-1 | CATSDLAGGPNTGELFF
TRBJ2-5 | TRBV6-5 | CASRPRTETQYF
TRBJ1-3 | TRBV12-3/TRBV12-4 | CASSSDREAGNTIYF
TRBJ1-1 | TRBV18 | CASSHDTEAFF
TRBJ2-2 | TRBV5-1 | CASEGANTGELFF
TRBJ2-7 | TRBV11-2 | CASSFIKREGGHEQYF
TRBJ2-2 | TRBV24-1 | CATHPGQGTGELFF
TRBJ2-5 | TRBV4-2 | CASSQGQGRERETQYF
TRBJ2-5 | TRBV7-2 | CASSSHSGRAPETQYF
TRBJ2-3 | TRBV19 | CASRSGDTQYF
TRBJ2-7 | TRBV30 | CAWMAGGNEQYF
TRBJ2-2 | TRBV11-1 | CASSLARGINTGELFF
TRBJ1-5 | TRBV30 | CAWSVGRGQQPQHF
TRBJ2-2 | TRBV6-2/TRBV6-3 | CASSYSSHYTGELFF
TRBJ2-5 | TRBV28 | CASSLAVDGEETQYF
TRBJ2-5 | TRBV18 | CASARTSKETQYF
TRBJ2-3 | TRBV30 | CAWSVKSSTDTQYF
TRBJ1-1 | TRBV6-2/TRBV6-3 | CASSYGGLFPPGAFF
TRBJ2-4 | TRBV7-9 | CASMDNRGFNIQYF
TRBJ2-2 | TRBV4-2 | CASSLTRGSAGELFF
TRBJ2-5 | TRBV5-1 | CASSRGLWSSQETQYF
TRBJ1-2 | TRBV19 | CASSTRDINYGYTF
TRBJ2-7 | TRBV20-1 | CSASSGTKNYEQYF
TRBJ2-7 | TRBV12-3/TRBV12-4 | CASSLNMEGRPYF
TRBJ1-1 | TRBV2 | CASTRDEGRMAFF